The T cell receptor beta chain described here comes from a study of cytomegalovirus exposure and HLA in healthy donors. Study-wide results and caveats: What a later analysis showed was that several of the most significant clusters appeared linked to common viral pathogens.

Germline values: CDR1 MNHEY, CDR2 SMNVEV (reference sequence). This CDR3 is 15 amino acids long. V lost 2 bases, J lost 3 bases, and 5 bases stayed unmatched. With regard to this clone: Its antigen is unidentified.

Primers: 60 Vbeta forward and 13 Jbeta reverse. Clones were read by immunoSEQ multiplex PCR, and TCRdb kept only the in-frame ones, dropping some. The sample has hundreds of thousands of clones; around 89% are singletons. The clonotype was recovered from a woman in her late teens or twenties in good health and CMV-seronegative. The chain couples TRBV27 to TRBJ1-1; TRBD1 matches at 8 bases. Sequences were obtained from PBMCs. CDR3 sequence: CASSLAGGGYTEAFF. As DNA, the CDR3 is TGTGCCAGCAGTTTAGCAGGGGGCGGATACACTGAAGCTTTCTTT.